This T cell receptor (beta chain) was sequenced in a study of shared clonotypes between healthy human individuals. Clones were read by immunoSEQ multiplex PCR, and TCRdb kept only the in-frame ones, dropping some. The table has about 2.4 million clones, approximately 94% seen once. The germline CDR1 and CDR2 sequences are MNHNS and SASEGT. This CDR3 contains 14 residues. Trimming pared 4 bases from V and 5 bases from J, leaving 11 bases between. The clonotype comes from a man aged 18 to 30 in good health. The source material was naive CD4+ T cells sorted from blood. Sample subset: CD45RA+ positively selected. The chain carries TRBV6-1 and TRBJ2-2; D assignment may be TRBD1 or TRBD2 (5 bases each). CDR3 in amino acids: CASSAVWGTGELFF. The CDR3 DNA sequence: TGTGCCAGCAGTGCGGTTTGGGGGACCGGGGAGCTGTTTTTT.